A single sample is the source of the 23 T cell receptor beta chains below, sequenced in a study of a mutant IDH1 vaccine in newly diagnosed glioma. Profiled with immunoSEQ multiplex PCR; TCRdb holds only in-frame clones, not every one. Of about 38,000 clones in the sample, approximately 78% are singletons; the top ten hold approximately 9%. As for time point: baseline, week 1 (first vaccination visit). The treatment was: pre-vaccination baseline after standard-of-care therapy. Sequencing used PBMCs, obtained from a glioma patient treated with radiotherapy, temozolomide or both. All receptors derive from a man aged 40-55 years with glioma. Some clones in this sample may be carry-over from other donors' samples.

The CDR3 nucleotides read TGTGCCAGCAGTTCTGGGACGTTTAGCTCCTACAATGAGCAGTTCTTC. Translating gives CASSSGTFSSYNEQFF. V usage is TRBV7-9 and J usage is TRBJ2-1; tentatively, D is TRBD1 or TRBD2 (5 bases each). The V and J ends lost 6 bases and 0 bases respectively, with 15 bases between them. The CDR3 has 16 amino acids. Germline lookup yields CDR1 SEHNR and CDR2 FQNEAQ (reference sequence).

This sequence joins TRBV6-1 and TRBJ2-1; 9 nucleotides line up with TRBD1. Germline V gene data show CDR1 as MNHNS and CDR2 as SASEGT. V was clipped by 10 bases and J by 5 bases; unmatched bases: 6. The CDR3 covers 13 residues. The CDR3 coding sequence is TGTGCCATTGAGGGACAGGGAAACAATGAGCAGTTCTTC. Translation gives CAIEGQGNNEQFF.

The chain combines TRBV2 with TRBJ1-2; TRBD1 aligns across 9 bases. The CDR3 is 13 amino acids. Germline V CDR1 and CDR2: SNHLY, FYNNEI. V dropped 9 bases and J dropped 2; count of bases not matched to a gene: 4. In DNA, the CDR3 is TGTGCCAGAAGGGACAGGGAAAACTATGGCTACACCTTC. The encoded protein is CARRDRENYGYTF.

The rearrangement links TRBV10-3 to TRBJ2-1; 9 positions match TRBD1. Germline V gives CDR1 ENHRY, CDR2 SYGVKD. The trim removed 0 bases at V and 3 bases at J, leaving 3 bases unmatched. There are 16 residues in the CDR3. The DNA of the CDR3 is TGTGCCATCAGTGAGTCACAGGGGGCCAACTACAATGAGCAGTTCTTC. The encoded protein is CAISESQGANYNEQFF.

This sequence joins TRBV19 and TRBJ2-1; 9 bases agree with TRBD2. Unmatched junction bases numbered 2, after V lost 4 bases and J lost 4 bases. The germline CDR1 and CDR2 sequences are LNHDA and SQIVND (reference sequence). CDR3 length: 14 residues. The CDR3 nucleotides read TGTGCCAGTAGTAGCGGGGGGGATTACAATGAGCAGTTCTTC. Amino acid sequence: CASSSGGDYNEQFF.

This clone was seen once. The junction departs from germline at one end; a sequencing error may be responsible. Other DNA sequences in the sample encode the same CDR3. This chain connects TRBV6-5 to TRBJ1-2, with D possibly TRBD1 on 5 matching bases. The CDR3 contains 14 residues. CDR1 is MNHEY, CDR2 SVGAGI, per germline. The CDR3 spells CASSYSQGPYGYTF. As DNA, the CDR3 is TGTGCCAGCAGTTACTCCCAGGGCCCCTATGGCTACACCTTT.

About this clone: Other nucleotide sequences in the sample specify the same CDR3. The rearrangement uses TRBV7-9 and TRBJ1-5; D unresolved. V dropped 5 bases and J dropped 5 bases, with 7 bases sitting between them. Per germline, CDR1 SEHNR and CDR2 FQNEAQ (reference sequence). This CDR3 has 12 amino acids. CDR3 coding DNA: TGTGCCAGCAGCCTACTTGATCAGCCCCAGCATTTT. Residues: CASSLLDQPQHF.

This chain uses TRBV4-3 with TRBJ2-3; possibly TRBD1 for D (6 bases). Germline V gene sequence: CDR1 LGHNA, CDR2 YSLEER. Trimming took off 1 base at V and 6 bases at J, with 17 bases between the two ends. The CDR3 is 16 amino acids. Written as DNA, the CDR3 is TGCGCCAGCAGCCAAGCCCCTGGGGGCCGGGCCGATACGCAGTATTTT. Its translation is CASSQAPGGRADTQYF.

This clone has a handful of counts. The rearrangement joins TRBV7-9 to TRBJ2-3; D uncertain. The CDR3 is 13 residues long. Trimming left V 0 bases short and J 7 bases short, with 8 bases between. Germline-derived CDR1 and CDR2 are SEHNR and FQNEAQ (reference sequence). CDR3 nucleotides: TGTGCCAGCAGCTTAGCTGGAGAGCATACGCAGTATTTT. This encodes CASSLAGEHTQYF. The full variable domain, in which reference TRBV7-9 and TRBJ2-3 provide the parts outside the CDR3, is DTGVSQNPRHKITKRGQNVTFRCDPISEHNRLYWYRQTLGQGPEFLTYFQNEAQLEKSRLLSDRFSAERPKGSFSTLEIQRTEQGDSAMYLCASSLAGEHTQYFGPGTRLTVL.

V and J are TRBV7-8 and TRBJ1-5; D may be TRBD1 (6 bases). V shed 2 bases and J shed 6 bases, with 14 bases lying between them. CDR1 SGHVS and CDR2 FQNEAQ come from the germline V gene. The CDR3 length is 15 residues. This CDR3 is CASSLQSTGGQPQHF. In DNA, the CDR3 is TGTGCCAGCAGCTTACAGTCGACAGGCGGTCAGCCCCAGCATTTT.

CDR3 sequence (DNA): TGTGCCAGCAGTGAAGCGCGGGGCGGGGGCGCCTACAATGAGCAGTTCTTC. Its translation is CASSEARGGGAYNEQFF. The rearrangement uses TRBV6-1 and TRBJ2-1, with D possibly being TRBD2 (7 bases). CDR1 is MNHNS and CDR2 is SASEGT in the germline V gene. Deletions cut 0 bases from V and 2 bases from J, with 14 bases between. This CDR3 contains 17 residues.

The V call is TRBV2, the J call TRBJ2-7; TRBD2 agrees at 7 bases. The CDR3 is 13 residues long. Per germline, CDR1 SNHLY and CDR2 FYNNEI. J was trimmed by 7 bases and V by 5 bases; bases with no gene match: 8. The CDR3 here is CASSPGGPPEQYF. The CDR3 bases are TGTGCCAGCAGTCCGGGGGGACCGCCGGAGCAGTACTTC.

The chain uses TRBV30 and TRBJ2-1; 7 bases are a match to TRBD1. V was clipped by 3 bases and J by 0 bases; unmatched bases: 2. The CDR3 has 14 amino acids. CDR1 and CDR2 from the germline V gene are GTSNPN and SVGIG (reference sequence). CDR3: CAWSRDSSYNEQFF. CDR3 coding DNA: TGTGCCTGGAGCCGGGACAGCTCCTACAATGAGCAGTTCTTC.

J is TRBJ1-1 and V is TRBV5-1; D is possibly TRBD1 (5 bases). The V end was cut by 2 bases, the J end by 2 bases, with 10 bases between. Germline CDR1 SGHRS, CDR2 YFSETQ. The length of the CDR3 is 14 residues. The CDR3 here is CASSFWDGNTEAFF. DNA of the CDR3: TGCGCCAGCAGCTTCTGGGACGGTAACACTGAAGCTTTCTTT.

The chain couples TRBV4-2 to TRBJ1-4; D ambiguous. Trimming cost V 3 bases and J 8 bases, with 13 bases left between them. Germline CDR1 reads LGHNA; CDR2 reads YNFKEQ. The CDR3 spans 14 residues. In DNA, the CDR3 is TGTGCCAGCAGCCAGGTTTACCGGGAAGAAAAACTGTTTTTT. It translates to CASSQVYREEKLFF.

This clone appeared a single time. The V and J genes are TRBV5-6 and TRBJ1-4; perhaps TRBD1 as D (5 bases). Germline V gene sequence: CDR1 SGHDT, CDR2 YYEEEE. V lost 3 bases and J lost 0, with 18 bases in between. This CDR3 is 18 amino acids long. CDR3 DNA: TGTGCCAGCAGCTCCAGAGGGGCTCCGGGCGCAACTAATGAAAAACTGTTTTTT. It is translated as CASSSRGAPGATNEKLFF.

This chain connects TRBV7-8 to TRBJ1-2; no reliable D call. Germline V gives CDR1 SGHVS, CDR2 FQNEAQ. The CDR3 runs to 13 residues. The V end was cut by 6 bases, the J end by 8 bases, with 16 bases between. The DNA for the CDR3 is TGTGCCAGCAGTTACGCCGGGAGGGAGGGCTACACCTTC. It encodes CASSYAGREGYTF.

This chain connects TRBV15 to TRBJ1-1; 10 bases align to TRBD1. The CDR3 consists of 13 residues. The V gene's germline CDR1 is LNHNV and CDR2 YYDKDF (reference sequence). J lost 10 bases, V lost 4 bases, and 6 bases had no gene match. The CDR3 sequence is CATSKDRGRGAFF. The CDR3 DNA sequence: TGTGCCACCAGCAAAGACAGGGGGCGCGGAGCTTTCTTT.

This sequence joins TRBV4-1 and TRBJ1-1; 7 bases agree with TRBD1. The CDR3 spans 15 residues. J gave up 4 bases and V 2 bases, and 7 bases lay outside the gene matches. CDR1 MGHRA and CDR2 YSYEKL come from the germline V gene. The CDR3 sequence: CASSQRGPGGTEAFF. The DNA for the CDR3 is TGCGCCAGCAGCCAAAGGGGGCCAGGAGGCACTGAAGCTTTCTTT.

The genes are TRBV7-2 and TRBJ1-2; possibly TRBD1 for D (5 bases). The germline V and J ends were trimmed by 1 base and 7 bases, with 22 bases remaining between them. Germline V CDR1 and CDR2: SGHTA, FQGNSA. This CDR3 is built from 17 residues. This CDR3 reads CASSLGWVGQDVSGYTF. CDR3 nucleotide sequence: TGTGCCAGCAGCTTAGGTTGGGTGGGGCAGGATGTAAGTGGCTACACCTTC.

Here the CDR3 reads CASSVEENTEAFF. The CDR3 DNA is TGTGCCAGCAGTGTGGAGGAGAACACTGAAGCTTTCTTT. This chain joins TRBV6-4 and TRBJ1-1; D gene ambiguous. This CDR3 is 13 amino acids long. CDR1 is MRHNA and CDR2 is SNTAGT in the germline V gene. Trimming stripped 4 bases from V and 1 base from J, with 7 bases between.

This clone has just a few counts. CDR3 in amino acids: CASSLDQTGSAEAFF. In nucleotides, the CDR3 is TGTGCCAGCAGCCTGGATCAGACAGGATCGGCTGAAGCTTTCTTT. The chain carries TRBV5-4 and TRBJ1-1, with a possible D match to TRBD1 (6 bases). The CDR3 runs 15 residues. The germline CDR1 and CDR2 sequences are SGHNT and YYREEE (reference sequence). Trimming cost V 4 bases and J 6 bases, with 19 bases left between them.

This CDR3 reads CASSQVGRGFNSPLHF. CDR3 DNA: TGCGCCAGCAGCCAAGTGGGGCGGGGATTTAATTCACCCCTCCACTTT. This chain connects TRBV4-1 to TRBJ1-6, with D maybe TRBD1 (5 bases). CDR1 and CDR2 (germline): MGHRA, YSYEKL. V was shortened by 1 base and J by 6 bases, with 13 bases between the two germline ends. The CDR3 length is 16 residues.